The 10 T cell receptor beta chains presented below share a single source sample, sequenced in a study of graft-versus-host responses after intestinal transplantation (dated by TCRdb to the early 2020s). Reading the label with the study, this specimen's time point is: cells obtained before transplantation from donor or recipient. No cognate antigen is known for these TCRs. The library came from the immunoSEQ multiplex PCR assay. TCRdb holds this immuneACCESS table with in-frame rearrangements only. Some clones are missing; in checked studies, unresolved V genes explain under half, and the rest has no known cause. The sample profile shows about 130,000 clones; 80% to 95% of them were found once. The top ten clonotypes cover roughly 0.19% of the sample. This material consisted of unstimulated CD4+ T cells sorted from spleen or lymph node cells, taken before intestinal transplant. These receptors came from a human donor who received an intestinal transplant.

This chain links TRBV10-3 with TRBJ2-1; D may match TRBD1 or TRBD2 (5 bases each). Trimming removed 6 bases at V and 8 bases at J, with 11 bases between. The CDR3 covers 12 residues. CDR1 and CDR2 from the germline V gene are ENHRY and SYGVKD. The CDR3 protein is CAIRGERDEQFF. For the CDR3, the DNA is TGTGCCATCAGGGGGGAGAGGGATGAGCAGTTCTTC.

This sequence joins TRBV30 and TRBJ2-7, with 9 bases fitting TRBD2. Germline CDR1 GTSNPN, CDR2 SVGIG (reference sequence). The V segment lost 7 bases and the J segment 4 bases; nucleotides outside the gene matches: 11. The CDR3 is 14 residues long. This chain's CDR3 is CASLSTSGTYEQYF. The CDR3 DNA sequence: TGTGCCTCCCTTTCGACTAGCGGCACATACGAGCAGTACTTC.

This chain joins TRBV27 and TRBJ2-7; D remains unclear. This CDR3 has 13 amino acids. Trimming took 3 bases from V and 0 from J, leaving 6 bases between them. The germline gives CDR1 MNHEY, CDR2 SMNVEV (reference sequence). The CDR3 DNA reads as TGTGCCAGCAGTTTTTCAGTCTCCTACGAGCAGTACTTC. Its protein product is CASSFSVSYEQYF.

The rearrangement links TRBV6-1 to TRBJ1-1; D possibly corresponds to TRBD1 (6 bases). CDR1 MNHNS and CDR2 SASEGT come from the germline V gene. This CDR3 has 15 residues. V was cut by 3 bases and J by 2 bases, with 13 bases left in between. CDR3 in amino acids: CASSERDIPNTEAFF. In DNA form, the CDR3 reads TGTGCCAGCAGTGAGAGGGACATTCCCAACACTGAAGCTTTCTTT.

The chain combines TRBV5-6 with TRBJ2-3; D is tentatively TRBD1 or TRBD2 (5 bases each). The CDR3 runs to 16 residues. Trimming shortened V by 1 base and J by 2 bases, and 14 bases separated the two germline ends. Looked up from germline, CDR1 is SGHDT and CDR2 is YYEEEE. The CDR3 DNA sequence: TGTGCCAGCAGCTTGAGGTCGGGACGATTCACAGATACGCAGTATTTT. Its translation: CASSLRSGRFTDTQYF.

The chain employs TRBV10-3 and TRBJ2-2, with D perhaps being TRBD1 or TRBD2 (6 bases each). The CDR3 consists of 15 residues. Trimming removed 3 bases from V and 0 bases from J, with 8 bases in between. CDR1 is ENHRY and CDR2 is SYGVKD in the germline V gene. CDR3 protein: CAISERGPNTGELFF. Written as DNA, the CDR3 is TGTGCCATCAGTGAACGGGGGCCGAACACCGGGGAGCTGTTTTTT.

The chain couples TRBV14 to TRBJ1-3; D gene ambiguous. The germline V gene has CDR1 SGHDN and CDR2 FVKESK. The CDR3 has 17 residues. V lost 2 bases, J lost 0 bases, and 14 bases lay in between. This CDR3 is CASSQLGDDLSGNTIYF. The DNA for the CDR3 is TGTGCCAGCAGCCAATTGGGCGACGACCTCTCTGGAAACACCATATATTTT.

The chain carries TRBV28 and TRBJ1-2; D remains unclear. The V end was cut by 7 bases, the J end by 0 bases, with 3 bases between. CDR3 length: 11 residues. Germline loops: CDR1 MDHEN, CDR2 SYDVKM. The CDR3 DNA is TGTGCCAGCATTACTAACTATGGCTACACCTTC. It encodes CASITNYGYTF.

For the CDR3, the DNA is TGTGCCAGCAGTGAACGGGGGAGCTCCTACAATGAGCAGTTCTTC. Translation: CASSERGSSYNEQFF. V gene TRBV2 combines with J gene TRBJ2-1; perhaps TRBD2 as D (6 bases). The length of the CDR3 is 15 residues. Germline-derived CDR1 and CDR2 are SNHLY and FYNNEI. V dropped 2 bases and J dropped 0 bases, with 8 bases sitting between them.

This clone was detected only once. In nucleotides, the CDR3 is TGTGCCTGGAGGGCGGGTATGAACACTGAAGCTTTCTTT. This codes for CAWRAGMNTEAFF. The chain is built from TRBV30 and TRBJ1-1, with D hard to call. The CDR3 is made up of 13 amino acids. V shed 3 bases and J shed 0 bases, with 8 bases lying between them. Germline-derived CDR1 and CDR2 are GTSNPN and SVGIG (reference sequence).